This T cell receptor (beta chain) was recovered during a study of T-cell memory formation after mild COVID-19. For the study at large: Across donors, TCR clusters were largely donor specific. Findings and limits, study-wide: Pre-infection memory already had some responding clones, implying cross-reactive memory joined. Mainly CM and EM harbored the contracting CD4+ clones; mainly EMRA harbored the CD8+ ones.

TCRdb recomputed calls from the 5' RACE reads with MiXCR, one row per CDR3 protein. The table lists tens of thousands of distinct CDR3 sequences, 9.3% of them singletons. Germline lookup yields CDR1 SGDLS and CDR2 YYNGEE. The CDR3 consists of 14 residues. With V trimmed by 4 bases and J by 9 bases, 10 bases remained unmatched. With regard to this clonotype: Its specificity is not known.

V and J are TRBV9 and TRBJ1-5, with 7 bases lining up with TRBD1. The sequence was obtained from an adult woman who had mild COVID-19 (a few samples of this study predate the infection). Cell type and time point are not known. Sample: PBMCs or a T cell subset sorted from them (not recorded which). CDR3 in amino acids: CASSPGGAGGPQHF. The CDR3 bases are TGTGCCAGCAGCCCAGGGGGGGCTGGCGGGCCCCAGCATTTT.